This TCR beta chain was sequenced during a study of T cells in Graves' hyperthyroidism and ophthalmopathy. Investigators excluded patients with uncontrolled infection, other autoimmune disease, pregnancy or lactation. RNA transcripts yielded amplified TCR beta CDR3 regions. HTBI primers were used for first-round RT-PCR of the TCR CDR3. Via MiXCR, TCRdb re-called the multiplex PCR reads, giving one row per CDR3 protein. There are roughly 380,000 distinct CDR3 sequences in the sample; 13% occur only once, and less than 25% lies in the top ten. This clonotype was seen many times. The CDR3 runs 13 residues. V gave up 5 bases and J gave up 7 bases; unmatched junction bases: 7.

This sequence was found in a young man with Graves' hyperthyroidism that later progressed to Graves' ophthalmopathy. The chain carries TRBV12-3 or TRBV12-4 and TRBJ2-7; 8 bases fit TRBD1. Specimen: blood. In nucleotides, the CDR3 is TGTGCCAGCAGTACTGACAGGGGAAGAGAGCAGTACTTC. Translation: CASSTDRGREQYF.